The text below deals with one T cell receptor beta chain. Its antigen remains unidentified. CDR3 length: 12 amino acids. V lost 5 bases and J 8 bases, leaving 12 bases between the germline ends. Per germline, CDR1 MNHNY and CDR2 SVGAGI (reference sequence). Only in-frame clones appear in the TCRdb table, and some are missing; sequencing was by immunoSEQ multiplex PCR. The data show about 70,000 clones, about 85% seen once. This entry is derived from a study of T cell responses to AZD1222 COVID-19 vaccine. Study conclusions and caveats: Nearly half of spike-specific TCRs reportedly target unmutated variant regions. Baseline antibody screening turned up just a handful of seropositive AZD1222 recipients.

The sequence came from an adult in good health. Sequenced material: peripheral blood, taken on day 0 of AZD1222 vaccination. V and J are TRBV6-6 and TRBJ1-1, with D perhaps matching TRBD1 (5 bases). CDR3 nucleotides: TGTGCCAGCAGTACCGGGACCTGGGAAGCTTTCTTT. Its protein is CASSTGTWEAFF.